These 14 T cell receptor beta chains came from one sample sequenced in a study of blood T cell repertoires in COVID-19. The table came from immunoSEQ multiplex PCR; TCRdb's copy has only in-frame clones and leaves some out. The sample consists of 75,000 to 100,000 clones, 77% of them appearing once. The sequenced sample was peripheral blood. The receptors were sampled from a woman of 80 years or more with acute or convalescent COVID-19.

The J gene is TRBJ2-7, the V gene TRBV18; 7 bases are a match to TRBD1. V was clipped by 5 bases and J by 3 bases; unmatched bases: 10. CDR3 length: 15 amino acids. Germline loops: CDR1 KGHSH, CDR2 LQKENI. The CDR3 DNA sequence: TGTGCCAGCTCATCCTTCCGGGACAGCCTCTACGAGCAGTACTTC. It is translated as CASSSFRDSLYEQYF.

The chain combines TRBV4-1 with TRBJ1-4; D may be TRBD1 (6 bases). Trimming cost V 1 base and J 4 bases, with 13 bases left between them. CDR3 length: 16 amino acids. In germline, CDR1 is MGHRA, CDR2 YSYEKL. CDR3 nucleotides: TGCGCCAGCAGCCAAGGAGGGGGTTTGGGTAATGAAAAACTGTTTTTT. This encodes CASSQGGGLGNEKLFF.

In its sample, this clone was seen once. Written as DNA, the CDR3 is TGTGCCAGCAGTTACTCCTACAGTTACGAGCAGTACTTC. It encodes CASSYSYSYEQYF. The rearrangement links TRBV6-5 to TRBJ2-7, with D hard to call. Trimming cost V 0 bases and J 4 bases, with 7 bases left between them. CDR1 MNHEY and CDR2 SVGAGI come from the germline V gene. The CDR3 runs 13 residues.

A few counts support this clone. The rearrangement uses TRBV7-2 and TRBJ2-1; TRBD2 matches at 12 bases. The CDR3 length is 15 residues. Germline CDR1 and CDR2: SGHTA and FQGNSA. The trim removed 6 bases at V and 5 bases at J, leaving 5 bases unmatched. CDR3 nucleotides: TGTGCCAGCAGTTATACTAGCGGGAGGAACAATGAGCAGTTCTTC. The encoded protein is CASSYTSGRNNEQFF.

The V and J genes are TRBV7-2 and TRBJ1-2; possibly TRBD1 for D (5 bases). V lost 5 bases, J lost 2 bases, and 12 bases lay in between. CDR1 is SGHTA, CDR2 FQGNSA, per germline. CDR3 length equals 14 residues. The CDR3 spells CASSLPGLNYGYTF. The CDR3 region has the DNA TGTGCCAGCAGCCTACCGGGACTGAACTATGGCTACACCTTC.

V gene TRBV12-3 or TRBV12-4 combines with J gene TRBJ2-5, with D perhaps matching TRBD1 (6 bases). This CDR3 has 13 amino acids. Trimming took off 3 bases at V and 10 bases at J, with 15 bases between the two ends. CDR3 amino acids: CASSFRGTQGQYF. In nucleotides, the CDR3 is TGTGCCAGCAGTTTCAGGGGAACTCAGGGCCAGTACTTC.

The chain recombines TRBV28 with TRBJ2-2; D possibly corresponds to TRBD1 (6 bases). With 7 bases removed from V and 1 base from J, the gap between germline ends came to 10 bases. Germline V gene lookup returns CDR1 MDHEN and CDR2 SYDVKM. CDR3 size: 14 residues. The CDR3 DNA reads as TGTGCCAGCAATACAGGGTGGAACACCGGGGAGCTGTTTTTT. This encodes CASNTGWNTGELFF.

The chain carries TRBV11-2 and TRBJ2-1; D is unclear. The V gene lost 0 bases and the J gene lost 6 bases, with 6 bases spanning the gap. CDR3 length: 13 residues. Germline V gene data show CDR1 as SGHAT and CDR2 as FQNNGV. For the CDR3, the DNA is TGTGCCAGCAGCTTAGATCGGAGCAATGAGCAGTTCTTC. Protein product: CASSLDRSNEQFF.

This chain joins TRBV5-1 and TRBJ1-1, with TRBD1 matching 9 bases. Germline lookup yields CDR1 SGHRS and CDR2 YFSETQ. V gave up 5 bases and J gave up 4 bases; unmatched junction bases: 12. The CDR3 is made up of 16 amino acids. Here the CDR3 reads CASSSLTGQGGTEAFF. The CDR3 DNA follows: TGCGCCAGCAGTTCTCTAACGGGACAGGGCGGCACTGAAGCTTTCTTT. Variable domain in full (rest from reference TRBV5-1 and TRBJ1-1): KAGVTQTPRYLIKTRGQQVTLSCSPISGHRSVSWYQQTPGQGLQFLFEYFSETQRNKGNFPGRFSGRQFSNSRSEMNVSTLELGDSALYLCASSSLTGQGGTEAFFGQGTRLTVV.

This clone was picked up one time. The genes are TRBV6-5 and TRBJ2-1; the match to TRBD1 covers 8 bases. Germline trimming cut 5 bases from V and 4 bases from J; bases unmatched to any gene: 4. The CDR3 contains 14 residues. The V gene's germline CDR1 is MNHEY and CDR2 SVGAGI. The CDR3 protein is CASSTTGGYNEQFF. The CDR3 DNA is TGTGCCAGCAGTACCACAGGGGGTTACAATGAGCAGTTCTTC.

The genes are TRBV19 and TRBJ1-1; D is uncertain. V lost 2 bases, J lost 1 base, and 11 bases lay in between. Germline CDR1 and CDR2: LNHDA and SQIVND (reference sequence). This CDR3 is 15 amino acids long. The CDR3 sequence is CASSIQPQENTEAFF. The CDR3 DNA reads as TGTGCCAGTAGTATACAACCCCAGGAGAACACTGAAGCTTTCTTT.

The rearrangement uses TRBV19 and TRBJ2-3; 8 bases are a match to TRBD2. V dropped 6 bases and J dropped 2; count of bases not matched to a gene: 7. The germline V gene encodes CDR1 LNHDA and CDR2 SQIVND (reference sequence). CDR3 length: 15 residues. CDR3 DNA sequence: TGTGCCAGTAGAGGGACTAGTAGTGTCACAGATACGCAGTATTTT. This codes for CASRGTSSVTDTQYF.

Only a few counts were recorded for this clone. DNA of the CDR3: TGTGCCAGCAGTTACACCCCTGCGGGGTATGGCTACACCTTC. Protein product: CASSYTPAGYGYTF. J is TRBJ1-2 and V is TRBV6-5; no firm D call. This CDR3 is built from 14 residues. Trimming removed 2 bases at V and 5 bases at J, with 12 bases between. Germline V gives CDR1 MNHEY, CDR2 SVGAGI.

The chain is built from TRBV28 and TRBJ2-3; no reliable D call. Trimming cost V 6 bases and J 2 bases, with 15 bases left between them. The CDR3 is 15 residues long. Germline V gene data show CDR1 as MDHEN and CDR2 as SYDVKM. This CDR3 is CASSRGAYTTDTQYF. CDR3 DNA sequence: TGTGCCAGCAGCCGCGGCGCGTATACCACAGATACGCAGTATTTT. Together with reference TRBV28 and TRBJ2-3, the CDR3 gives the full variable domain: DVKVTQSSRYLVKRTGEKVFLECVQDMDHENMFWYRQDPGLGLRLIYFSYDVKMKEKGDIPEGYSVSREKKERFSLILESASTNQTSMYLCASSRGAYTTDTQYFGPGTRLTVL.